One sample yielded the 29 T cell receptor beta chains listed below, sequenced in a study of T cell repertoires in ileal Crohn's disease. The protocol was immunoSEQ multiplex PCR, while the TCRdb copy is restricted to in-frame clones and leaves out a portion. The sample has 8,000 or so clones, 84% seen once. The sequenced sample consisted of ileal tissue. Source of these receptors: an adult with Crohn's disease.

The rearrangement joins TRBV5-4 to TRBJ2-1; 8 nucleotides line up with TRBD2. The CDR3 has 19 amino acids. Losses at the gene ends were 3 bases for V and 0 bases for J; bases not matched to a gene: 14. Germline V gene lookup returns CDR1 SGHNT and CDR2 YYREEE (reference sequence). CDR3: CASSSRNKRLAHSYNEQFF. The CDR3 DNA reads TGTGCCAGCAGCTCCCGCAACAAACGACTAGCGCACTCCTACAATGAGCAGTTCTTC.

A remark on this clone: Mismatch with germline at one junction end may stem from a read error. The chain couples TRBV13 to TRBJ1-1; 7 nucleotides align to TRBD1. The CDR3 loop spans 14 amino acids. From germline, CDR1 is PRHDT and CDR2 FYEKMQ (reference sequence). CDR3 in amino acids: CASSIGDRNTEAFF. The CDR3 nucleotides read TGTGCCAGCAGCATAGGGGACAGGAACACTGAAGCTTTCTTT.

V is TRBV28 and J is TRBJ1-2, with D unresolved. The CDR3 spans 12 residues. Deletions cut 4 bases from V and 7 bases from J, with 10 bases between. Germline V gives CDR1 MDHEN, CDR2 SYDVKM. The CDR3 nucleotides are TGTGCCAGCAGTTCCTTGGGCCTTGGCTACACCTTC. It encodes CASSSLGLGYTF.

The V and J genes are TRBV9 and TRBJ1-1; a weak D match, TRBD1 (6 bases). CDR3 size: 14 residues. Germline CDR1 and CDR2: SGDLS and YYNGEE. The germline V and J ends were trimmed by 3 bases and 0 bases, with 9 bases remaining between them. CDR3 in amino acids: CASSEGTLNTEAFF. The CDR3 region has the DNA TGTGCCAGCAGCGAAGGGACACTGAACACTGAAGCTTTCTTT.

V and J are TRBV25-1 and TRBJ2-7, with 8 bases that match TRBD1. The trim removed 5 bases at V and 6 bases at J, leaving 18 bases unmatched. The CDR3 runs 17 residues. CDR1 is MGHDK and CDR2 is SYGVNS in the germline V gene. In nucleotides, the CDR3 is TGTGCCAGCAGTTTCCCCGGACCCACAGGGGGTAATAGCGAGCAGTACTTC. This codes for CASSFPGPTGGNSEQYF.

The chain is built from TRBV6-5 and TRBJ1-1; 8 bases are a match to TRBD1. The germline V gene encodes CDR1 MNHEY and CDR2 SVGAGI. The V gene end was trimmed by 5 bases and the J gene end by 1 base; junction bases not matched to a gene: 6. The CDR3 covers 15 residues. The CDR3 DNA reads TGTGCCAGCAGTACTTCCGGGACAGGGAACACTGAAGCTTTCTTT. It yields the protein CASSTSGTGNTEAFF.

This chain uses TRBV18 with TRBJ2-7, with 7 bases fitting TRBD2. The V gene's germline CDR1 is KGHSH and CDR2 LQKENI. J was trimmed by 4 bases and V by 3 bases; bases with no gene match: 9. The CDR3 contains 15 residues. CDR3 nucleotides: TGTGCCAGCTCACCTTCGGGAGGTAATATATACGAGCAGTACTTC. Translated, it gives CASSPSGGNIYEQYF.

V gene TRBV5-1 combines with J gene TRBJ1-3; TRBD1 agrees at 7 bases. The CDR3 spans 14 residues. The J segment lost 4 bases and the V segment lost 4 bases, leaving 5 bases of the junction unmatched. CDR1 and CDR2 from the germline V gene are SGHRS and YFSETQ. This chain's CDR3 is CASSPGTAGNTIYF. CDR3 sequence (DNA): TGCGCCAGCAGCCCAGGGACAGCAGGAAACACCATATATTTT.

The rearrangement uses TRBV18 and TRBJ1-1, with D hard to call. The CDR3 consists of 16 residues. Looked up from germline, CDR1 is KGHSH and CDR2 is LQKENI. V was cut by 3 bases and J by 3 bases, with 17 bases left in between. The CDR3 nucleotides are TGTGCCAGCTCACCTCAGGAGGGTGGAGGTCACACTGAAGCTTTCTTT. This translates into CASSPQEGGGHTEAFF. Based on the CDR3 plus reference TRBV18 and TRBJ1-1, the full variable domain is NAGVMQNPRHLVRRRGQEARLRCSPMKGHSHVYWYRQLPEEGLKFMVYLQKENIIDESGMPKERFSAEFPKEGPSILRIQQVVRGDSAAYFCASSPQEGGGHTEAFFGQGTRLTVV.

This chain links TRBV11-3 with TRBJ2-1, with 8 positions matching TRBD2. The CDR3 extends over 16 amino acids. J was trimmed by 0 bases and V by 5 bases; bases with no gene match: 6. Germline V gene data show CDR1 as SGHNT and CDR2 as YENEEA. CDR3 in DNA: TGTGCCAGCAGCGGGGTGCTAGCGGGCTCCTACAATGAGCAGTTCTTC. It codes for CASSGVLAGSYNEQFF.

The CDR3, as DNA: TGTGCCAGCAGTGAAGCCGGGACTTACAATGAGCAGTTCTTC. Translating gives CASSEAGTYNEQFF. The V call is TRBV2, the J call TRBJ2-1; the D gene is possibly TRBD2 (6 bases). The CDR3 runs 14 residues. Trimming stripped 0 bases from V and 4 bases from J, with 7 bases between. The germline gives CDR1 SNHLY, CDR2 FYNNEI. The variable domain in full, with the rest retrieved from reference TRBV2 and TRBJ2-1, is EPEVTQTPSHQVTQMGQEVILRCVPISNHLYFYWYRQILGQKVEFLVSFYNNEISEKSEIFDDQFSVERPDGSNFTLKIRSTKLEDSAMYFCASSEAGTYNEQFFGPGTRLTVL.

Here the CDR3 reads CASSVAGQATGELFF. Here the CDR3 DNA reads TGTGCCAGCAGCGTAGCGGGACAGGCAACCGGGGAGCTGTTTTTT. The chain links TRBV9 to TRBJ2-2; 8 nucleotides align to TRBD1. Germline lookup yields CDR1 SGDLS and CDR2 YYNGEE. CDR3 size: 15 residues. The ends lost 0 bases at V and 5 bases at J; junction bases unmatched: 3.

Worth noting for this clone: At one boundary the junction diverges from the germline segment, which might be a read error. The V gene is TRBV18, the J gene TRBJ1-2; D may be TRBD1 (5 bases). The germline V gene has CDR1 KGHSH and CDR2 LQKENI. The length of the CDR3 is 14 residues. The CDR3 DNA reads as TGTGCCAGCTCACCTGGCGGGACTAATTATGGCTACACCTTC. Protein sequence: CASSPGGTNYGYTF.

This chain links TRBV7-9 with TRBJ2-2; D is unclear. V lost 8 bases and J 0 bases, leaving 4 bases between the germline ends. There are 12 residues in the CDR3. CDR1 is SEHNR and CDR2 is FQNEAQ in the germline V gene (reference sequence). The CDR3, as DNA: TGTGCCAGCTGGCCGAACACCGGGGAGCTGTTTTTT. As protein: CASWPNTGELFF.

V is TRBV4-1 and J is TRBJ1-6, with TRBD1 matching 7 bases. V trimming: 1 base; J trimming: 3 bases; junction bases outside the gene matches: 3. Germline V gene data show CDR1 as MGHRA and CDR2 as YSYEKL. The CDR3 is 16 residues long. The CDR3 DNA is TGCGCCAGCAGCCAAGTGGGGGACAGCTATAATTCACCCCTCCACTTT. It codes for CASSQVGDSYNSPLHF.

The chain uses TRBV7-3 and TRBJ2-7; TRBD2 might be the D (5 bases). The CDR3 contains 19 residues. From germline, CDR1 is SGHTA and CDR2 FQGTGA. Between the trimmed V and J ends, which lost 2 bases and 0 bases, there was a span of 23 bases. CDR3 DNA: TGTGCCAGCAGCTTAGGGGTTTGGAGGATCAGGCGTAACTCCTACGAGCAGTACTTC. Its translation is CASSLGVWRIRRNSYEQYF.

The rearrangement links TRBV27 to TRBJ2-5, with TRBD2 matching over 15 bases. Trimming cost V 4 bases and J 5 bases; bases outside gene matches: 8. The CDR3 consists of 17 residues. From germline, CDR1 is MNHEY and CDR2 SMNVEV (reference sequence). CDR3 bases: TGTGCCAGCAGTTCCCGGACTAGCGGGAGGGCCGGGGAGACCCAGTACTTC. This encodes CASSSRTSGRAGETQYF.

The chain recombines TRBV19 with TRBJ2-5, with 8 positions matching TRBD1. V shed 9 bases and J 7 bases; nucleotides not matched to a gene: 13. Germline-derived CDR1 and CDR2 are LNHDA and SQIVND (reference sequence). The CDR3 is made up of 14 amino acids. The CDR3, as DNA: TGTGCCAGCCGAATACAGGGGGAAGTGGGGACCCAGTACTTC. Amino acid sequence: CASRIQGEVGTQYF.

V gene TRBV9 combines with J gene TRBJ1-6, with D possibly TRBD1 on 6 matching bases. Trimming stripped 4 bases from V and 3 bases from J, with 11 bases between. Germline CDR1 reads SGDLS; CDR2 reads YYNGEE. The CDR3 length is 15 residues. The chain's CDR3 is CASSNDRIYNSPLHF. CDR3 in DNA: TGTGCCAGCAGCAATGACAGGATCTATAATTCACCCCTCCACTTT.

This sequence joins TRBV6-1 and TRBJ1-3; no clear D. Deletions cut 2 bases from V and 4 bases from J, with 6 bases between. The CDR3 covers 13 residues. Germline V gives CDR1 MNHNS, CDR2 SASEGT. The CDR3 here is CASSETNGNTIYF. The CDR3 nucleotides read TGTGCCAGCAGTGAAACAAACGGAAACACCATATATTTT.

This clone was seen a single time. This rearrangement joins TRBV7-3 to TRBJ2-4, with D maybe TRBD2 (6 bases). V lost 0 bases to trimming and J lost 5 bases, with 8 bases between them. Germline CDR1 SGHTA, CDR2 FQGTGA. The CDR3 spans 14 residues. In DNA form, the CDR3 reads TGTGCCAGCAGCTTAACTAGCGGAGAAAACATTCAGTACTTC. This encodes CASSLTSGENIQYF.

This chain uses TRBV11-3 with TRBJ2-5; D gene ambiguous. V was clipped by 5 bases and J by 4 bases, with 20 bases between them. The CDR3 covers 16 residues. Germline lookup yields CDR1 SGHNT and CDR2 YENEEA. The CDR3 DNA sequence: TGTGCCAGCAGCCCACAATTGGGTGGAGTAAGAGAGACCCAGTACTTC. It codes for CASSPQLGGVRETQYF.

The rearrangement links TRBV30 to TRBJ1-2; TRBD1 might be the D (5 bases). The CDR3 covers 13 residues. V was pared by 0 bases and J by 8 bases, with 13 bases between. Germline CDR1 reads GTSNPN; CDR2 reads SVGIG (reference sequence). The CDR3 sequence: CAWSVQAAGGYTF. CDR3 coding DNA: TGTGCCTGGAGTGTACAGGCGGCAGGAGGCTACACCTTC.

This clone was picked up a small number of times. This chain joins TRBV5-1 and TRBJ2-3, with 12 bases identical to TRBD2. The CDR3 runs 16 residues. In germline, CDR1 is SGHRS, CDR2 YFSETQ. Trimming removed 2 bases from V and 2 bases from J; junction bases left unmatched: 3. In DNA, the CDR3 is TGCGCCAGCAGCTTCAGACTAGCGGGGGCCACAGATACGCAGTATTTT. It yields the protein CASSFRLAGATDTQYF.

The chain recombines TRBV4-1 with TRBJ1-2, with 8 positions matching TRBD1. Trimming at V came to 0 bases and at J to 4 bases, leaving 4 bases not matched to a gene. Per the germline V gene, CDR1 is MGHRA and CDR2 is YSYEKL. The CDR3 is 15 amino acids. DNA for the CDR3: TGCGCCAGCAGCCAAGATACAGGGGGTAGCTATGGCTACACCTTC. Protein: CASSQDTGGSYGYTF.

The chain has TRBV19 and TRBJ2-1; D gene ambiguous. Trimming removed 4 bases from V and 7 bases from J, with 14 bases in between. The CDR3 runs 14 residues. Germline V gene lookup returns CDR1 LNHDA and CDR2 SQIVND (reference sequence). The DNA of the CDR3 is TGTGCCAGTAGTACCTTCGAACCTAGGAATGAGCAGTTCTTC. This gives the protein CASSTFEPRNEQFF.

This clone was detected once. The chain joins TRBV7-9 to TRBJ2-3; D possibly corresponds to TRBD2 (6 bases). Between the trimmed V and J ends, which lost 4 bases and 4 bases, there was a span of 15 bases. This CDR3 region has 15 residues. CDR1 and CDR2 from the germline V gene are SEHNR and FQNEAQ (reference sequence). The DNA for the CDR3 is TGTGCCAGCAGCTCCACGGGACGCGGGGCAGATACGCAGTATTTT. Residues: CASSSTGRGADTQYF.

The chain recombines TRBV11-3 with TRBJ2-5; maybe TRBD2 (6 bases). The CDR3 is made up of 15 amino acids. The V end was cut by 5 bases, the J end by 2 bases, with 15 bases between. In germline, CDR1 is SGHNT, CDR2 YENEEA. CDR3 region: CASSTGPGGQETQYF. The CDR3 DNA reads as TGTGCCAGCAGCACTGGGCCCGGGGGACAAGAGACCCAGTACTTC.

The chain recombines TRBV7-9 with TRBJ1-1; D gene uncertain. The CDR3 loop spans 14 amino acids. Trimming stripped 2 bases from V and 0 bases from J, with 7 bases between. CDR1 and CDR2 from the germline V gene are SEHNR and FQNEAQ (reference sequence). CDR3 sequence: CASSLSGMNTEAFF. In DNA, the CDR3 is TGTGCCAGCAGCTTATCAGGAATGAACACTGAAGCTTTCTTT.